This TCR beta chain is drawn from a study of blood T cell repertoires in COVID-19. Study details: Sample material is recorded as cDNA or gDNA derived from T cells, B-cell-depleted T cells, or PBMCs.

Per the study methods: Counts of nucleated cells, estimated from reference gene primer amplification, were obtained. The data were produced by immunoSEQ multiplex PCR, yet TCRdb's version contains in-frame clones alone and is incomplete. That table is the source of V, J and clone size, and D and trimming were worked out from the DNA. The top ten hold 48% of the sample, which has tens of thousands of clones, roughly four fifths seen once. This CDR3 is built from 14 residues. After removal of 9 bases from V and 2 bases from J, the junction contained 7 bases not matched to a gene. In germline, CDR1 is MNHEY, CDR2 SVGAGI.

V and J are TRBV6-5 and TRBJ2-3; 8 bases line up with TRBD1. Sequenced sample: peripheral blood. This receptor was taken from a man aged 65 to 79 with acute or convalescent COVID-19. CDR3 sequence: CASSTGGITDTQYF. DNA for the CDR3: TGTGCCAGTTCTACAGGGGGGATCACAGATACGCAGTATTTT.